This T cell receptor beta chain was sequenced for a study of vaccination and CD4 T cells after COVID-19. Study overall: Cells were stimulated with overlapping spike peptides from SARS-CoV-2, HCoV-NL63, HCoV-OC43 and HCoV-229E.

Stated treatment: approximately 11-day PBMC culture with coronavirus spike peptide pools or control peptides (ViraFEST assay). Germline CDR1 reads SNHLY; CDR2 reads FYNNEI. This CDR3 has 15 amino acids. With V trimmed by 4 bases and J by 1 base, 0 bases remained unmatched. A word on this clonotype: As yet, its antigen is unknown.

With the Oncomine TCR Beta short-read assay, DNA from cultured CD4+ T cells was sequenced. The template was genomic DNA from cultured CD4+ T cells. A single record per CDR3 protein comes from TCRdb applying MiXCR to the PCR reads. The sample carries roughly 20,000 distinct CDR3 sequences, 40% to 55% recorded once. The chain joins TRBV2 to TRBJ2-3; 12 bases line up with TRBD2. The sample consisted of CD4+ T cells from blood, cultured in vitro, taken after SARS-CoV-2 vaccination. This TCR was recovered from a human donor who had recovered from COVID-19. The CDR3 DNA reads TGTGCCAGCAGTGGGACTAGCGGGGGCACAGATACGCAGTATTTT. It is translated as CASSGTSGGTDTQYF. Full variable domain (rest looked up from reference TRBV2 and TRBJ2-3): EPEVTQTPSHQVTQMGQEVILRCVPISNHLYFYWYRQILGQKVEFLVSFYNNEISEKSEIFDDQFSVERPDGSNFTLKIRSTKLEDSAMYFCASSGTSGGTDTQYFGPGTRLTVL.